The T cell receptor (beta chain) under discussion was sequenced for a study of cytomegalovirus exposure and HLA in healthy donors. The study ran its PCR with 60 Vbeta and 13 Jbeta primers. TCRdb keeps only in-frame clones here, not all; method: immunoSEQ multiplex PCR. Of fewer than 200,000 clones in the sample, 70% to 80% are singletons; the top ten hold 3.5% to 5%. Between the trimmed V and J ends, which lost 6 bases and 4 bases, there was a span of 12 bases. The CDR3 loop spans 13 amino acids. CDR1 is SGDLS and CDR2 is YYNGEE in the germline V gene. Study-wide findings and caveats: HLA alleles were associated with some 17,000 TCR beta sequences in a later analysis at 0.05 false discovery rate. A previous analysis found most TCR beta V segments productive roughly 87% or roughly 30% of the time. In vitro testing confirmed a few CMV-associated chains as specific for CMV antigens.

Concerning this clone itself: Its antigen is unknown.

This TCR was sampled from a middle-aged man in good health and CMV-seronegative. This rearrangement joins TRBV9 to TRBJ2-3, with D tentatively TRBD1 (6 bases). The source material was PBMCs. Here the CDR3 DNA reads TGTGCCAGCAATAAGGGGGACGCAGATACGCAGTATTTT. Protein product: CASNKGDADTQYF.